A single count supports the clone carrying this TCR beta chain. In germline, CDR1 is SNHLY, CDR2 FYNNEI. The CDR3 consists of 16 residues. Trimming removed 5 bases at V and 0 bases at J, with 16 bases between. This sample was included in a study of blood T cell repertoires in COVID-19. Study overall: Collection of acute and convalescent COVID-19 samples took place in the United States, Italy and Spain.

Assay used: immunoSEQ multiplex PCR; TCRdb lists only in-frame clones, some missing. The table has 200,000 or so clones, 80% to 85% seen once. The rearrangement uses TRBV2 and TRBJ1-2; no definite D call. The clonotype comes from a man aged 35 to 55 who had recovered from COVID-19. Sequencing input: PBMCs or T cells enriched from blood (not recorded which). The chain's CDR3 is CASSWSSGRTNYGYTF. Here the CDR3 DNA reads TGTGCCAGCAGTTGGTCCTCCGGCAGGACTAACTATGGCTACACCTTC.